What follows is one T cell receptor (beta chain) and its context. The antigen is undetermined. The sample comes from a study of OX40 agonist ivuxolimab in advanced cancers. Study overall: Patients enrolled in dose escalation were diagnosed with hepatocellular carcinoma, melanoma, renal cell or head and neck cancer. Prior anti-PD-1, anti-PD-L1 or anti-CTLA-4 therapy was allowed; around 40% had some. Three patients responded partially, comprising one with hepatocellular carcinoma and two with cutaneous melanoma.

Sequencing was performed with immunoSEQ multiplex PCR; in TCRdb, only in-frame clones are kept and a portion is missing. The sample includes some 50,000 clones, 86% of them seen just once. Whole-study results and caveats: The authors also found low normalized T-cell clonal expansion in some nonresponders.

The source was CD4+ or CD8+ T cells sorted from blood, collected in a trial of the OX40 agonist ivuxolimab. The clonotype was recovered from an adult with an advanced solid tumor such as melanoma, head and neck, liver or kidney cancer.

The CDR3 DNA is TGTGCCAGCAGTTTCTATTCAAGGCCGGAGACCCAGTACTTC. As protein: CASSFYSRPETQYF. The J gene is TRBJ2-5, the V gene TRBV27; no firm D call. Germline values: CDR1 MNHEY, CDR2 SMNVEV (reference sequence). Trimming stripped 3 bases from V and 5 bases from J, with 13 bases between. The CDR3 has 14 residues.